The T cell receptor (beta chain) described here comes from a study of shared clonotypes between healthy human individuals. Overall study context: In total, the donors were a couple of women and a few men aged 18 to 49.

The sequenced material, unsorted PBMC DNA, was run on ten immunoSEQ deep assay plates. The repertoire was sequenced with immunoSEQ multiplex PCR; TCRdb's copy has only in-frame clones and lacks some. The sample comprises about 470,000 clones, roughly 80% of which are singletons, and 13% rests with the top ten. This clone was detected once. Its specificity is not known. The same CDR3 also results from other DNA sequences found in this sample. Notes on the study in general: Blood alone was sampled, and tissue repertoires likely differ.

Unsorted samples drew genomic DNA from 85 million to 90 million PBMCs. V dropped 3 bases and J dropped 2; count of bases not matched to a gene: 2. The CDR3 length is 13 residues. Germline-derived CDR1 and CDR2 are SGHDT and YYEEEE. The TCR comes from a woman aged 35 to 49 in good health. Some clones in this sample may be carry-over from other donors' samples. The chain is built from TRBV5-6 and TRBJ2-7; TRBD1 matches 7 bases. Source material: PBMCs. In DNA, the CDR3 is TGTGCCAGCAGCTCGGGACAGCCCTACGAGCAGTACTTC. Its protein is CASSSGQPYEQYF.